This T cell receptor beta chain was sequenced for a study of long-term antiretroviral therapy in people with HIV. Regarding the study as a whole: HIV repertoires covered narrower CDR3 length ranges than controls did.

V gave up 5 bases and J gave up 5 bases; unmatched junction bases: 9. The CDR3 covers 16 residues. The germline V gene has CDR1 SEHNR and CDR2 FQNEAQ (reference sequence). Worth noting for this clone: Its antigen remains unknown.

An immunoSEQ assay, version v3.0, was performed at survey level. The method was immunoSEQ multiplex PCR; TCRdb's version includes in-frame clones alone and lacks a portion of them. This repertoire shows about 30,000 clones, approximately 86% found once; its top ten account for approximately 8%. The sample was unsorted PBMCs, taken 3 years after starting antiretroviral therapy. The gene calls are TRBV7-9 and TRBJ2-1; 10 nucleotides line up with TRBD1. The TCR originated in a man in his forties or fifties with HIV. The CDR3 DNA is TGTGCCAGCAGCCCAGGGACAGGGGAAAGGAACAATGAGCAGTTCTTC. Translating it yields CASSPGTGERNNEQFF.